The rows below give T cell receptor beta chains drawn from one sample of a study of shared clonotypes between healthy human individuals. Produced via immunoSEQ multiplex PCR; TCRdb's table is partial and in-frame only. The repertoire has around 580,000 clones, roughly 98% of them found once; the top ten carry 0.3% to 0.35%. The sample was naive CD8+ T cells sorted from blood. Receptors were obtained from a man aged 25-45 years in good health. CDR3s leave out the opening cysteine and the closing phenylalanine or tryptophan.

>18|TRBV7-8
ASSEGTGLYGFSSYNEQF
>13|TRBV27
ASSLSGRGTDTQY
>12|TRBV6-5
ASSIAGSSYEQY
>12|TRBV19
ASRRREGFIEQF
>16|TRBV7-9
ASSLGMGRTDSDSEAF
>15|TRBV5-1
ASSSELVRQGQETQY
>11|TRBV2
ASSVQGYTEAF
>14|TRBV6-1
ASSEFWALSSYEQY
>13|TRBV5-4
ASSLKTANTDTQY
>18|TRBV13
ASSSAQGLAGGIGDNEQF
>13|TRBV6-6
ASSYVQVDDQPQH
>13|TRBV11-2
ASSLDLTSYNEQF
>13|TRBV19
ASSIARTGTYEQY
>13|TRBV28
ASSPGTGRVGELF
>13|TRBV9
ASSLGRGANYGYT
>15|TRBV28
ASSGTTDSGITDTQY
>10|TRBV28
ASSLGLGEQY
>12|TRBV5-6
ASIEGQGINEQY
>12|TRBV15
ATSKRDSNYGYT
>11|TRBV6-5
ASSWDRGYGYT
>11|TRBV9
ASSVDGHNEQF
>13|TRBV5-6
ASKPGTGKGNEQF
>13|TRBV29-1
SVDGGQKKNYGYT
>13|TRBV5-6
ASSHWTSGWHEQY
>12|TRBV7-6
ASSSRTSTDTQY
>13|TRBV7-9
ASSFVQGSNEKLF
>11|TRBV7-9
ASRPGRTYEQY
>14|TRBV7-2
ASSAPVQGSTDTQY
>13|TRBV29-1
SVEVTGSSYNEQF
>12|TRBV29-1
TYSPRGSFGGYT
>10|TRBV18
ASSPQSTEEF
>12|TRBV27
ASSFFGSWDEQF
>15|TRBV7-8
ASSYQTSGTGYQPQH
>13|TRBV5-5
ASSLVEAPADIQY
>14|TRBV19
ASVRRRLGGSYEQY
>15|TRBV12-1
ASSFALPHLWGTEAF
>15|TRBV11-2
ASSLDGLAGVSDTQY
>9|TRBV7-9
ASSLGLKLF